The 11 T cell receptor beta chains below come from one sample, sequenced in a study of cytomegalovirus exposure and HLA in healthy donors. The study ran its PCR with 60 Vbeta and 13 Jbeta primers. Clones were sequenced by immunoSEQ multiplex PCR, and TCRdb holds only the in-frame ones, with some missing. Of some 140,000 clones listed, 75% to 80% were seen once; the top ten hold approximately 2%. Sequenced material: PBMCs. All receptors derive from a man aged 30 to 39 in good health and CMV-seronegative.

The CDR3 protein is CASSPEGTGEYEQYF. The DNA for the CDR3 is TGTGCCAGCAGCCCCGAGGGAACTGGGGAGTACGAGCAGTACTTC. The genes are TRBV11-2 and TRBJ2-7; D possibly corresponds to TRBD2 (5 bases). The CDR3 spans 15 residues. Germline CDR1 SGHAT, CDR2 FQNNGV. Trimming left V 5 bases short and J 4 bases short, with 18 bases between.

The V call is TRBV19, the J call TRBJ2-2, with D perhaps matching TRBD2 (6 bases). The CDR3 runs 16 residues. Germline CDR1 and CDR2: LNHDA and SQIVND (reference sequence). The V end was cut by 7 bases, the J end by 7 bases, with 22 bases between. CDR3 bases: TGTGCCAGTATTCCCCGGGGGATAGGCATTGGCGGGGAGCTGTTTTTT. This gives the protein CASIPRGIGIGGELFF.

The chain uses TRBV5-8 and TRBJ1-5; D gene uncertain. The CDR3 has 13 amino acids. Trimming left V 5 bases short and J 7 bases short, with 13 bases between. Germline V CDR1 and CDR2: SGHTS, YDEGEE. CDR3 in amino acids: CASSTPAGQPQHF. CDR3 nucleotides: TGTGCCAGCAGTACCCCCGCGGGGCAGCCCCAGCATTTT.

The chain employs TRBV6-4 and TRBJ2-1, with TRBD2 as a possible D gene (6 bases). V was clipped by 3 bases and J by 2 bases, with 14 bases between them. The length of the CDR3 is 16 residues. The germline V gene encodes CDR1 MRHNA and CDR2 SNTAGT. DNA of the CDR3: TGTGCCAGCAGTGAGTTTGCGGGGTCCACCTACAATGAGCAGTTCTTC. This encodes CASSEFAGSTYNEQFF.

J is TRBJ1-3 and V is TRBV4-1, with 7 positions matching TRBD1. Germline loops: CDR1 MGHRA, CDR2 YSYEKL. V lost 4 bases and J lost 2; bases outside the gene matches: 8. CDR3 length: 16 amino acids. The CDR3 spells CASSRPDRVPGNTIYF. For the CDR3, the DNA is TGCGCCAGCAGCCGCCCTGACAGGGTACCTGGAAACACCATATATTTT.

This sequence joins TRBV5-1 and TRBJ2-2, with 10 bases identical to TRBD2. The CDR3 consists of 16 residues. J lost 6 bases, V lost 1 base, and 6 bases had no gene match. Germline CDR1 is SGHRS and CDR2 is YFSETQ. The CDR3 bases are TGCGCCAGCAGCTTGAGTGCACTAGCGGGACCCGGGGAGCTGTTTTTT. This translates into CASSLSALAGPGELFF. Full variable domain (outside the CDR3, taken from reference TRBV5-1 and TRBJ2-2): KAGVTQTPRYLIKTRGQQVTLSCSPISGHRSVSWYQQTPGQGLQFLFEYFSETQRNKGNFPGRFSGRQFSNSRSEMNVSTLELGDSALYLCASSLSALAGPGELFFGEGSRLTVL.

This chain links TRBV7-2 with TRBJ2-7; possible D gene TRBD1, 5 bases. Germline V gene sequence: CDR1 SGHTA, CDR2 FQGNSA. V was pared by 5 bases and J by 2 bases, with 10 bases between. The CDR3 is 13 amino acids. The CDR3 DNA reads as TGTGCCAGCAGCCACCGACAGACCTACGAGCAGTACTTC. Translating it yields CASSHRQTYEQYF.

The chain links TRBV4-1 to TRBJ1-2, with D maybe TRBD1 (5 bases). Germline assignment: CDR1 MGHRA and CDR2 YSYEKL. This CDR3 is 15 amino acids long. Deletions cut 1 base from V and 2 bases from J, with 11 bases between. The CDR3 is CASSQGLGQNYGYTF. The CDR3 DNA sequence: TGCGCCAGCAGCCAAGGGTTGGGGCAGAACTATGGCTACACCTTC.

The chain recombines TRBV19 with TRBJ2-3; 7 nucleotides line up with TRBD1. Germline V gene sequence: CDR1 LNHDA, CDR2 SQIVND (reference sequence). This CDR3 region has 13 residues. With V trimmed by 7 bases and J by 3 bases, 4 bases remained unmatched. The CDR3 region is CASTHRGTDTQYF. The CDR3 region has the DNA TGTGCCAGTACGCACAGGGGTACAGATACGCAGTATTTT.

The chain has TRBV5-4 and TRBJ2-3; tentative D call: TRBD1 (6 bases). Trimming took 5 bases from V and 0 from J, leaving 7 bases between them. Germline V gene sequence: CDR1 SGHNT, CDR2 YYREEE (reference sequence). The CDR3 sequence is 13 residues long. This CDR3 is CASRGASTDTQYF. CDR3 coding DNA: TGTGCCAGCAGGGGGGCTAGCACAGATACGCAGTATTTT.

This clone has just a few counts. This chain links TRBV5-1 with TRBJ2-5; 12 nucleotides agree with TRBD2. The CDR3 consists of 15 residues. V lost 5 bases to trimming and J lost 4 bases; unmatched junction nucleotides: 6. Looked up from germline, CDR1 is SGHRS and CDR2 is YFSETQ. In DNA form, the CDR3 reads TGCGCCAGCAGGCGACTAGCGGGAGATGGAGAGACCCAGTACTTC. Translating it yields CASRRLAGDGETQYF. Combining the CDR3 with reference TRBV5-1 and TRBJ2-5 gives the whole variable domain KAGVTQTPRYLIKTRGQQVTLSCSPISGHRSVSWYQQTPGQGLQFLFEYFSETQRNKGNFPGRFSGRQFSNSRSEMNVSTLELGDSALYLCASRRLAGDGETQYFGPGTRLLVL.